These T cell receptor beta chains were read from a single sample in a study of T-cell reconstitution after alpha-beta-depleted transplantation in children. TCRdb analysed the PCR reads with MiXCR anew, one entry per CDR3 protein. This table holds about 420,000 distinct CDR3 sequences, 15% to 20% found once. The sample was PBMCs, mostly from graft donor cells, taken 360 days after TCRalphabeta/CD19-depleted stem cell transplant. These TCRs come from a boy younger than two who had a stem cell transplant for Wiskott-Aldrich syndrome, so the T cells may come from the graft donor. Both conserved end residues are part of each CDR3. A D gene is named only where the DNA matches it firmly. Some rows mark clone size as missing; the rest say once, few, many or name a class of expanded clone.

- | TRBD2 | TRBJ2-2 | TRBV5-1 | CASSRTSGGSANTGELFF | TGCGCCAGCAGCAGAACTAGCGGGGGTTCCGCGAACACCGGGGAGCTGTTTTTT
- | - | TRBJ1-5 | TRBV5-5 | CASSLVSGQPQHF | TGTGCCAGCAGCTTGGTGAGCGGCCAGCCCCAGCATTTT
- | TRBD2 | TRBJ2-5 | TRBV4-3 | CASNPATSGSPVQETQYF | TGCGCCAGCAACCCAGCGACTAGCGGGAGCCCTGTTCAAGAGACCCAGTACTTC
once | - | TRBJ2-2 | TRBV4-3 | CASSPYMTGFEGHTGELYF | TGCGCCAGCAGCCCGTATATGACAGGATTCGAGGGGCACACCGGGGAGCTGTATTTT
few | TRBD2 | TRBJ2-7 | TRBV19 | CASSPRGRGEQYF | TGTGCCAGTAGTCCCCGTGGGAGGGGCGAGCAGTACTTC
- | - | TRBJ2-1 | TRBV9 | CASSALATPYNEQFF | TGTGCCAGCAGCGCCCTAGCGACCCCGTACAATGAGCAGTTCTTC
- | TRBD2 | TRBJ2-1 | TRBV11-2 | CASSLVWTSGRASSYNEQFF | TGTGCCAGCAGCTTAGTTTGGACTAGCGGGAGGGCCAGCTCCTACAATGAGCAGTTCTTC
few | TRBD2 | TRBJ2-3 | TRBV12-3/TRBV12-4 | CASTMTSPSTDTQYF | TGTGCCAGCACCATGACTAGCCCAAGCACAGATACGCAGTATTTT
few | - | TRBJ2-1 | TRBV6-5 | CASSYAPPARYNEQFF | TGTGCCAGCAGTTACGCCCCGCCCGCACGGTACAATGAGCAGTTCTTC
few | - | TRBJ1-6 | TRBV6-5 | CASSYSDPLGSPLHF | TGTGCCAGCAGTTACTCTGACCCCCTAGGTTCACCCCTCCACTTT
many | TRBD1 | TRBJ1-5 | TRBV12-3/TRBV12-4 | CASRYRQGEGPQHF | TGTGCCAGCAGGTACAGACAGGGGGAAGGGCCCCAGCATTTT
- | - | TRBJ1-4 | TRBV7-9 | CASSQTDLNEKLFF | TGTGCCAGCAGCCAGACGGATCTTAATGAAAAACTGTTTTTT
- | TRBD1 | TRBJ2-7 | TRBV6-2/TRBV6-3 | CASRLDRGEQYF | TGTGCCAGCAGACTAGACAGGGGCGAGCAGTACTTC
- | - | TRBJ1-3 | TRBV6-1 | CASSEYQKAGNTIYF | TGTGCCAGCAGTGAATATCAGAAAGCGGGAAACACCATATATTTT
few | - | TRBJ2-7 | TRBV5-1 | CASSLAASFLYEQYF | TGCGCCAGCAGCTTGGCGGCCAGTTTCCTCTACGAGCAGTACTTC
- | TRBD1 | TRBJ2-5 | TRBV29-1 | CSVGWDRKETQYF | TGCAGCGTTGGCTGGGACAGAAAAGAGACCCAGTACTTC
- | - | TRBJ2-5 | TRBV18 | CASSPLLTGPQETQYF | TGTGCCAGCTCACCACTCCTGACAGGACCCCAAGAGACCCAGTACTTC